The T cell receptor beta chain under discussion was sequenced for a study of cytomegalovirus exposure and HLA in healthy donors. Study-wide findings and caveats: Available immune exposure information was restricted to CMV serostatus only. Analysis was carried out at a later point, and it linked a missense DCLRE1C variant to TCR beta V- and J-gene trimming. The dataset shows that most TCR sequences were rare, while some public TCRs occurred in many donors. Fewer N-insertions (relative to the approximately 700-donor mean) were reportedly seen in an Asian-associated ancestry cluster in a later analysis.

The CDR3 spans 15 residues. The trim removed 4 bases at V and 4 bases at J, leaving 7 bases unmatched. Germline V CDR1 and CDR2: SGHTA, FQGNSA. The PCR ran on 60 Vbeta and 13 Jbeta primers. Some clones are missing from TCRdb's copy, which holds only in-frame ones; the method was immunoSEQ multiplex PCR. This table holds around 120,000 clones, 70% to 80% found once. To note about this clone: Its antigen is not known.

V gene TRBV7-2 combines with J gene TRBJ2-7, with 10 bases aligning to TRBD1. The sequenced material came from PBMCs. The clonotype was recovered from a young man in good health and CMV-seropositive. CDR3 loop: CASSSAGDRGYEQYF. As DNA, the CDR3 is TGTGCCAGCAGCTCCGCCGGGGACAGGGGTTACGAGCAGTACTTC.